Each of the 31 T cell receptor beta chains below was sequenced from the same sample in a study of identical twins. TCRdb re-called the 5' RACE reads with MiXCR, one entry per CDR3 protein. The sample shows around 480,000 distinct CDR3 sequences, approximately 14% of them seen only once. The data were also submitted as part of a second study, on yellow fever vaccine responses in identical twins.

The sample comprised CD4+ T cells sorted from blood. The receptors here all came from a woman under 30 in good health.

CDR3 sequence (DNA): TGCAGCCCGGGGCTAGCGGGCTCCTACGAGCAGTACTTC. It is translated as CSPGLAGSYEQYF. The chain is built from TRBV20-1 and TRBJ2-7, with 8 bases matching TRBD2. This CDR3 comprises 13 residues. Germline values: CDR1 DFQATT, CDR2 SNEGSKA (reference sequence).

This clonotype was seen only a few times. The chain employs TRBV6-1 and TRBJ2-2; 13 bases fit TRBD2. This CDR3 spans 17 amino acids. The germline V gene has CDR1 MNHNS and CDR2 SASEGT. J gave up 3 bases and V 8 bases, and 9 bases lay outside the gene matches. In DNA form, the CDR3 reads TGTGCCAGCGGAACTAGCGGGGGGGCCGGGGACACCGGGGAGCTGTTTTTT. Its translation: CASGTSGGAGDTGELFF.

This clonotype was observed a handful of times. The chain couples TRBV7-9 to TRBJ2-5; the match to TRBD1 covers 8 bases. This CDR3 spans 13 amino acids. From germline, CDR1 is SEHNR and CDR2 FQNEAQ (reference sequence). The junction had 4 bases not matched to a gene; V was cut back by 8 bases and J by 2 bases. The CDR3 DNA follows: TGTGCCAGCCAGGGGGCTGGTCAAGAGACCCAGTACTTC. Translating gives CASQGAGQETQYF.

In this sample, this clonotype turned up a few times. The chain carries TRBV21-1 and TRBJ2-1; the listed D gene, TRBD2, was not tested against the DNA. TRBV21-1 is a pseudogene segment. The CDR3 runs to 19 residues. CDR3 DNA sequence: TGTGCCAGCATCACACGGACTAGCAGACCCCTAGGTAACTACAATGAGCAGTTCTTC. This translates into CASITRTSRPLGNYNEQFF.

The chain carries TRBV2 and TRBJ2-1, with unresolved D. Deletions cut 4 bases from V and 6 bases from J, with 13 bases between. Germline V gene lookup returns CDR1 SNHLY and CDR2 FYNNEI. This CDR3 has 14 residues. In nucleotides, the CDR3 is TGTGCCAGCAGTGGACGAGTTTCCCCCAATGAGCAGTTCTTC. This encodes CASSGRVSPNEQFF.

This clonotype was recorded at least ten times. J is TRBJ2-2 and V is TRBV9; D is unclear. Germline CDR1 SGDLS, CDR2 YYNGEE. The CDR3 contains 14 residues. V gave up 5 bases and J gave up 2 bases, with 10 bases separating them. For the CDR3, the DNA is TGTGCCAGCAGAGTGTCTTCTAACACCGGGGAGCTGTTTTTT. As protein: CASRVSSNTGELFF.

The chain combines TRBV7-2 with TRBJ1-6, with 8 bases matching TRBD1. The CDR3 consists of 15 residues. V lost 5 bases, J lost 7 bases, and 7 bases stayed unmatched. In germline, CDR1 is SGHTA, CDR2 FQGNSA. The CDR3 nucleotides are TGTGCCAGCAGCCGAGGACAGGGCTTGAATTCACCCCTCCACTTT. It codes for CASSRGQGLNSPLHF.

This clonotype was seen a few times. The rearrangement links TRBV5-1 to TRBJ2-7; D ambiguous. This CDR3 is built from 13 residues. Between the trimmed V and J ends, which lost 3 bases and 6 bases, there was a span of 13 bases. The germline gives CDR1 SGHRS, CDR2 YFSETQ. CDR3: CASSSDGSGEQYF. The CDR3 DNA reads as TGCGCCAGCAGCTCCGACGGTTCCGGCGAGCAGTACTTC.

The chain joins TRBV19 to TRBJ1-1; maybe TRBD1 (5 bases). The CDR3 contains 14 residues. In germline, CDR1 is LNHDA, CDR2 SQIVND (reference sequence). Trimming stripped 2 bases from V and 2 bases from J, with 9 bases between. The CDR3 here is CASSIRQRNTEAFF. In DNA, the CDR3 is TGTGCCAGTAGTATAAGACAGCGCAACACTGAAGCTTTCTTT.

In its sample, this clonotype was seen many times. V gene TRBV5-1 combines with J gene TRBJ1-4, with D unresolved. The CDR3 consists of 12 residues. Germline CDR1 is SGHRS and CDR2 is YFSETQ. Trimming pared 0 bases from V and 5 bases from J, leaving 2 bases between. The CDR3 DNA reads TGCGCCAGCAGCTTGGAGAATGAAAAACTGTTTTTT. Protein product: CASSLENEKLFF.

This chain uses TRBV19 with TRBJ2-3; D call uncertain. Germline-derived CDR1 and CDR2 are LNHDA and SQIVND (reference sequence). Trimming stripped 3 bases from V and 2 bases from J, with 12 bases between. CDR3 length equals 15 residues. The CDR3 is CASSIAAGVTDTQYF. Written as DNA, the CDR3 is TGTGCCAGTAGTATTGCGGCAGGAGTCACAGATACGCAGTATTTT.

This clonotype was picked up a small number of times. This sequence joins TRBV29-1 and TRBJ1-2; possibly TRBD1 for D (5 bases). The V and J ends lost 3 bases and 8 bases respectively, with 13 bases between them. The CDR3 covers 12 residues. Germline CDR1 is SQVTM and CDR2 is ANQGSEA. The CDR3 DNA sequence: TGCAGCGTTGACGACTTTGGGGCCGGCTACACCTTC. Translating gives CSVDDFGAGYTF.

This clonotype was counted only a few times. The chain joins TRBV20-1 to TRBJ2-2; unclear D gene. Trimming removed 0 bases from V and 4 bases from J, with 0 bases in between. Germline CDR1 reads DFQATT; CDR2 reads SNEGSKA (reference sequence). This CDR3 is built from 11 residues. CDR3 in amino acids: CSARDTGELFF. Written as DNA, the CDR3 is TGCAGTGCTAGAGACACCGGGGAGCTGTTTTTT.

This clonotype was seen more than once but under ten times. The V call is TRBV6-2 or TRBV6-3, the J call TRBJ2-3, with D perhaps TRBD1 (6 bases). CDR1 is MNHEY, CDR2 SVGEGT, per germline. Trimming stripped 0 bases from V and 0 bases from J, with 7 bases between. This CDR3 has 15 residues. CDR3 nucleotides: TGTGCCAGCAGTTACTCGACAGGTAGCACAGATACGCAGTATTTT. It is translated as CASSYSTGSTDTQYF.

V usage is TRBV24-1 and J usage is TRBJ2-5; no definite D call. CDR1 KGHDR and CDR2 SFDVKD come from the germline V gene. The germline V and J ends were trimmed by 4 bases and 6 bases, with 8 bases remaining between them. The CDR3 has 12 amino acids. CDR3 region: CATSDLSKTQYF. The DNA of the CDR3 is TGTGCCACCAGTGACCTGTCTAAGACCCAGTACTTC.

This clonotype was found a few times. V gene TRBV20-1 combines with J gene TRBJ2-2; D perhaps matches TRBD1 (5 bases). This CDR3 spans 13 amino acids. Germline V CDR1 and CDR2: DFQATT, SNEGSKA (reference sequence). V was pared by 2 bases and J by 1 base, with 5 bases between. The CDR3: CSARQGNTGELFF. In DNA, the CDR3 is TGCAGTGCTAGACAGGGGAACACCGGGGAGCTGTTTTTT.

This clonotype was picked up a small number of times. The genes are TRBV6-6 and TRBJ1-1; 9 bases align to TRBD1. The CDR3 is made up of 12 amino acids. Looked up from germline, CDR1 is MNHNY and CDR2 is SVGAGI (reference sequence). V shed 4 bases and J 9 bases; nucleotides not matched to a gene: 3. CDR3 sequence (DNA): TGTGCCAGCAGTTCAGGGACAGGGAAAGCTTTCTTT. This codes for CASSSGTGKAFF.

The chain combines TRBV18 with TRBJ1-2; 9 bases match TRBD1. This CDR3 has 14 amino acids. With 3 bases clipped from V and 6 bases from J, the junction kept 5 bases outside the gene matches. The germline gives CDR1 KGHSH, CDR2 LQKENI. The CDR3 spells CASSPLDRGDGYTF. Written as DNA, the CDR3 is TGTGCCAGCTCACCGCTGGACAGGGGAGATGGCTACACCTTC.

This clonotype was counted only a few times. The V call is TRBV4-3, the J call TRBJ1-2; 9 bases map to TRBD1. The trim removed 2 bases at V and 4 bases at J, leaving 2 bases unmatched. The CDR3 contains 14 residues. The V gene's germline CDR1 is LGHNA and CDR2 YSLEER. The CDR3 DNA is TGCGCCAGCAGCCAACTGACAGGGGGCTATGGCTACACCTTC. It specifies CASSQLTGGYGYTF.

Only a few counts were recorded for this clonotype. The V and J genes are TRBV29-1 and TRBJ2-2; TRBD1 aligns across 7 bases. Germline assignment: CDR1 SQVTM and CDR2 ANQGSEA. The CDR3 covers 14 residues. J was trimmed by 6 bases and V by 7 bases; bases with no gene match: 11. The CDR3 sequence: CSAKDREWAGELFF. DNA of the CDR3: TGCAGCGCAAAAGACAGGGAATGGGCCGGGGAGCTGTTTTTT.

The V gene is TRBV7-9, the J gene TRBJ2-7; 10 bases align to TRBD1. Germline V gives CDR1 SEHNR, CDR2 FQNEAQ (reference sequence). V gave up 4 bases and J gave up 6 bases; unmatched junction bases: 9. There are 15 residues in the CDR3. The CDR3 loop reads CASSSLDRGQVEQYF. CDR3 coding DNA: TGTGCCAGCAGCTCGCTAGACAGGGGGCAGGTCGAGCAGTACTTC.

The chain joins TRBV28 to TRBJ1-4, with D maybe TRBD1 (6 bases). V gave up 1 base and J gave up 3 bases, with 9 bases separating them. Germline CDR1 MDHEN, CDR2 SYDVKM. The CDR3 spans 15 residues. In DNA form, the CDR3 reads TGTGCCAGCAGTTTATACAGGGCTCCTAATGAAAAACTGTTTTTT. This codes for CASSLYRAPNEKLFF.

This clonotype was seen only a few times. J is TRBJ1-1 and V is TRBV27; perhaps TRBD1 as D (5 bases). The CDR3 consists of 14 residues. Looked up from germline, CDR1 is MNHEY and CDR2 is SMNVEV (reference sequence). V was trimmed by 5 bases and J by 1 base, leaving 11 bases between them. For the CDR3, the DNA is TGTGCCAGCAGTACGGCAGGGCCGAACACTGAAGCTTTCTTT. Its protein is CASSTAGPNTEAFF.

CDR3 region: CSYRGSYGYTF. CDR3 in DNA: TGCAGTTACAGGGGGAGCTATGGCTACACCTTC. V is TRBV20-1 and J is TRBJ1-2, with 8 bases matching TRBD1. Germline CDR1 is DFQATT and CDR2 is SNEGSKA (reference sequence). The CDR3 is made up of 11 amino acids. V was clipped by 8 bases and J by 4 bases; unmatched bases: 3.

This clonotype turned up a few times. This sequence joins TRBV29-1 and TRBJ2-5; 10 bases fit TRBD1. Per the germline V gene, CDR1 is SQVTM and CDR2 is ANQGSEA. V was clipped by 0 bases and J by 7 bases; unmatched bases: 8. The CDR3 loop spans 15 amino acids. CDR3 bases: TGCAGCGTTGAAGATCCGGACAGGGGGTGGTGGACCCAGTACTTC. As protein: CSVEDPDRGWWTQYF.

At least ten counts were recorded for this clonotype. The rearrangement links TRBV28 to TRBJ1-3; D possibly corresponds to TRBD1 (6 bases). The germline V gene has CDR1 MDHEN and CDR2 SYDVKM. V lost 3 bases and J lost 4, with 10 bases in between. This CDR3 region has 14 residues. CDR3 amino acids: CASSFGTKGNTIYF. CDR3 DNA sequence: TGTGCCAGCAGTTTTGGGACAAAAGGAAACACCATATATTTT.

This clonotype has only a few counts. The DNA for the CDR3 is TGTGCCAGCAGCCAAGTGGGAATAGATGGTCCTGAAGCTTTCTTT. Its protein product is CASSQVGIDGPEAFF. V usage is TRBV3-1 and J usage is TRBJ1-1; D is uncertain. The CDR3 contains 15 residues. The V gene's germline CDR1 is LGHDT and CDR2 YNNKEL (reference sequence). V was pared by 1 base and J by 6 bases, with 15 bases between.

In this sample, this clonotype turned up many times. The rearrangement uses TRBV10-3 and TRBJ2-3, with 7 bases lining up with TRBD2. CDR1 is ENHRY and CDR2 is SYGVKD in the germline V gene. Germline trimming cut 3 bases from V and 5 bases from J; bases unmatched to any gene: 8. The CDR3 is made up of 15 amino acids. This chain's CDR3 is CAISEGTTSGDTQYF. CDR3 sequence (DNA): TGTGCCATCAGTGAAGGGACTACCTCGGGAGATACGCAGTATTTT.

The chain has TRBV27 and TRBJ2-7; D is perhaps TRBD1 or TRBD2 (5 bases each). Between the trimmed V and J ends, which lost 7 bases and 0 bases, there was a span of 16 bases. Germline CDR1 and CDR2: MNHEY and SMNVEV (reference sequence). The CDR3 spans 15 residues. CDR3 protein: CASNPIGANSYEQYF. The CDR3 DNA follows: TGTGCCAGCAATCCGATCGGGGCAAACTCCTACGAGCAGTACTTC.

The gene calls are TRBV9 and TRBJ2-5, with D perhaps given as TRBD1 or TRBD2 (6 bases each). V was cut by 5 bases and J by 0 bases, with 11 bases left in between. CDR3 length: 14 amino acids. Looked up from germline, CDR1 is SGDLS and CDR2 is YYNGEE. The CDR3 region is CASSWGAYQETQYF. DNA of the CDR3: TGTGCCAGCAGTTGGGGGGCGTACCAAGAGACCCAGTACTTC.

The chain uses TRBV11-2 and TRBJ2-1, with TRBD2 as a possible D gene (6 bases). Germline loops: CDR1 SGHAT, CDR2 FQNNGV. V lost 3 bases and J lost 4, with 10 bases in between. The CDR3 runs 14 residues. The CDR3: CASSFAAGYNEQFF. The CDR3, as DNA: TGTGCCAGCAGCTTCGCCGCGGGATACAATGAGCAGTTCTTC.